This TCR beta chain came from a study of T cell responses to AZD1222 COVID-19 vaccine (dated by TCRdb to about 2021). Study-wide context: AZD1222 recipients whose second dose came at about 4 weeks and those whose second dose came at about 12 weeks were combined into one group, since spike-specific TCR depth and breadth did not differ between the two schedules. A total of just over 230 trial participants underwent TCR sequencing, of whom some 210 received two doses of AZD1222 and some 26 received two doses of the MenACWY control vaccine. Trial participants were enrolled into age subgroups of 18-55, 56-69 and 70-plus years, which contained about 150, 27 and 61 TCR-sequenced participants, respectively.

What this sample's time point label stands for: baseline before first vaccination. Vaccinee samples came from UK trials COV001 and COV002, including a single-blind randomized controlled phase 2/3 trial of AZD1222 (ChAdOx1 nCoV-19) in healthy adults. For TCRbeta chain sequencing, PBMC samples were collected from trial participants at day 0 and at day 28 after the second dose. The study at large found these results: Conclusions about previously exposed vaccinees were limited because only 6 or 7 AZD1222 recipients were SARS-CoV-2 seropositive at baseline. Participants were mostly white British and included more females than males, and it was suggested by the authors that clonal diversity may have been underestimated. After two AZD1222 doses, both the breadth and the depth of spike-specific TCRs were significantly higher than at day 0 and than in MenACWY recipients. Because no day 14 peak-response samples were available, the repertoires could be characterized only after the peak T cell response. CD4 TCRs associated with the vaccine covered the entire spike protein, and the dominant responses were in regions 160-218 and 743-854. Reportedly, almost half of the unique spike-specific TCRs recognized epitopes lying outside the regions that are mutated in the B.1.351 and B.1.1.7 variants. The 56-69-year group was small, and its depth increase did not reach significance, likely because of low power.

The CDR3 regions of human TCRbeta chains were subjected to immunosequencing. In the paper's pipeline: Repertoire TCRs were matched against a reference library of SARS-CoV-2-specific TCRs generated with the MIRA antigen-specificity platform. Breadth was defined as the fraction of unique TCRs that were SARS-CoV-2-associated. Depth was defined as the fraction of total T cells that were SARS-CoV-2-associated. Using the MIRA data, every spike-specific TCR was mapped to the spike region that the TCR reacted to and assigned to either a CD4 or a CD8 class. Log10-transformed breadth and depth values were compared by one-way ANOVA with Sidak's multiple comparisons tests. As stored in TCRdb, this immuneACCESS dataset retains in-frame rearrangements with V and J assigned. A fraction of the clones does not appear; measured against another copy, unresolved V genes explain less than half of the discrepancy, and the remainder lacks a known reason. Clonal size and the V and J genes are those of that table, whereas D and trimming came from the DNA. Present in this sample are some 100,000 clones, 85% to 90% of which were seen just once. The ten largest clones represent roughly 17% of the sample.

With respect to this clone: There is no known antigen for this receptor. No base quality values were provided; no much bigger clone lies one nucleotide off.

Measured from the cysteine to the phenylalanine, the CDR3 is 13 residues long. The DNA shown is the 39-base CDR3, in frame from base 1. V drops 2 bases and J drops 1 base, leaving 5 bases in between. Per the germline V gene, WSHSY is the CDR1 and SAAADI is the CDR2. The sequencing here drew on peripheral blood, taken on day 0 of AZD1222 vaccination. The chain uses TRBV10-2 and TRBJ1-1, with the identity of the D gene unclear. The sequence derives from an adult in good health. The CDR3: CASSETENTEAFF. The base sequence is TGCGCCAGCAGTGAGACAGAGAACACTGAAGCTTTCTTT.